This T cell receptor (beta chain) was found in a study of follicular helper T cells after annual influenza vaccination. In regard to this clone: Its matching antigen is unknown. The junction departs from germline at one end; a sequencing error may be responsible.

The time point denotes: 2014-2015 season, 7 days after vaccination. Adults received seasonal inactivated influenza vaccine, with sorted blood CD4 subsets sequenced before and after. Excluded were substance abuse, HIV/AIDS, active cancer, immunomodulatory drugs and active illness. The germline CDR1 and CDR2 sequences are LNHNV and YYDKDF (reference sequence). The CDR3 length is 15 residues. TCRB was sequenced at Survey level resolution. Profiled with immunoSEQ multiplex PCR; TCRdb holds only in-frame clones, not every one. The sample consists of roughly 15,000 clones, less than 85% of them appearing once. Whole-study findings and limits: Yearly vaccinations repeatedly recalled conserved clonotypes in ICOS+CD38+ cTfh.

This chain joins TRBV15 and TRBJ1-5; TRBD1 might be the D (5 bases). This specimen was CXCR5+ CD38- circulating T follicular helper cells from blood, taken 7 days after influenza vaccination. Subset in this sample: circulating Tfh, non-naive CD4+CXCR5+PD-1+ (ICOS+CD38+ or ICOS-CD38-). The clonotype was recovered from an adult who received the influenza vaccine. The CDR3 DNA reads as TGTGCCCCCAGACAATGGGGGGGTGGCAATCAGCCCCAGCATTTT. Residues: CAPRQWGGGNQPQHF.